These 30 T cell receptor beta chains originate from one sample sequenced in a study of OX40 agonist ivuxolimab in advanced cancers. Using immunoSEQ multiplex PCR, the repertoire was profiled, and TCRdb retains in-frame clones only, with some absent. The table lists 60,000 or so clones, around 86% of them singletons, with roughly 12% in the top ten. Sample: CD4+ or CD8+ T cells sorted from blood, taken in a trial of the OX40 agonist ivuxolimab. The source of these receptors is an adult with an advanced solid tumor such as melanoma, head and neck, liver or kidney cancer.

The genes are TRBV5-6 and TRBJ2-1; 7 bases line up with TRBD2. Germline assignment: CDR1 SGHDT and CDR2 YYEEEE. The CDR3 is made up of 14 amino acids. V lost 5 bases to trimming and J lost 4 bases; unmatched junction nucleotides: 6. The CDR3 here is CASRAGLVYNEQFF. CDR3 DNA: TGTGCCAGCAGGGCTGGACTAGTTTACAATGAGCAGTTCTTC. Full variable domain (remainder filled in from reference TRBV5-6 and TRBJ2-1): DAGVTQSPTHLIKTRGQQVTLRCSPKSGHDTVSWYQQALGQGPQFIFQYYEEEERQRGNFPDRFSGHQFPNYSSELNVNALLLGDSALYLCASRAGLVYNEQFFGPGTRLTVL.

CDR3 DNA sequence: TGTGCCAGCAGCTTAGTGGTGTTGCAGAACACAGATACGCAGTATTTT. It yields the protein CASSLVVLQNTDTQYF. The chain carries TRBV7-3 and TRBJ2-3; the D is unclear. V was pared by 2 bases and J by 2 bases, with 14 bases between. The germline V gene has CDR1 SGHTA and CDR2 FQGTGA. This CDR3 region has 16 residues.

The chain joins TRBV19 to TRBJ1-2; 7 bases fit TRBD1. The J segment lost 0 bases and the V segment lost 5 bases, leaving 6 bases of the junction unmatched. CDR1 is LNHDA and CDR2 is SQIVND in the germline V gene (reference sequence). The CDR3 has 15 residues. Written as DNA, the CDR3 is TGTGCCAGTAGTTCCGAGGGGGCCACTAACTATGGCTACACCTTC. This encodes CASSSEGATNYGYTF. Looking up the rest from reference TRBV19 and TRBJ1-2 gives the full variable domain: DGGITQSPKYLFRKEGQNVTLSCEQNLNHDAMYWYRQDPGQGLRLIYYSQIVNDFQKGDIAEGYSVSREKKESFPLTVTSAQKNPTAFYLCASSSEGATNYGYTFGSGTRLTVV.

The J gene is TRBJ2-5, the V gene TRBV11-2; D is tentatively TRBD1 or TRBD2 (6 bases each). Trimming pared 5 bases from V and 5 bases from J, leaving 9 bases between. The CDR3 runs to 12 residues. CDR1 is SGHAT, CDR2 FQNNGV, per germline. The DNA for the CDR3 is TGTGCCAGCAGCCGAGGGGGGGAGACCCAGTACTTC. Encoded protein: CASSRGGETQYF.

The chain joins TRBV6-5 to TRBJ1-1, with TRBD1 as a possible D gene (6 bases). The CDR3 is 13 amino acids. Germline assignment: CDR1 MNHEY and CDR2 SVGAGI. V lost 7 bases and J 7 bases, leaving 16 bases between the germline ends. The CDR3: CASTSGGAYEAFF. CDR3 DNA: TGTGCCAGCACCTCCGGGGGCGCGTATGAAGCTTTCTTT.

In regard to this clone: The junction does not match germline at one end; this may be a read error. This rearrangement joins TRBV6-6 to TRBJ2-1; D may match TRBD1 or TRBD2 (5 bases each). Germline V gene data show CDR1 as MNHNY and CDR2 as SVGAGI (reference sequence). The length of the CDR3 is 16 residues. The CDR3 loop reads CASSYLGAREHNEQFF. In DNA, the CDR3 is TGTGCCAGCAGCTACTTAGGGGCGAGGGAACACAATGAGCAGTTCTTC.

The J gene is TRBJ1-3, the V gene TRBV7-8, with 7 bases lining up with TRBD1. The CDR3 has 15 residues. Germline V CDR1 and CDR2: SGHVS, FQNEAQ. V was pared by 5 bases and J by 0 bases, with 4 bases of the junction left unmatched. The CDR3 bases are TGTGCCAGCAGCGGGACAGTCAGCTCTGGAAACACCATATATTTT. It encodes CASSGTVSSGNTIYF.

This clone was counted a single time. The sample contains more than one DNA sequence encoding this CDR3. V and J are TRBV9 and TRBJ1-5; D unclear. The CDR3 consists of 14 residues. The V gene's germline CDR1 is SGDLS and CDR2 YYNGEE. V was shortened by 0 bases and J by 0 bases, with 4 bases between the two germline ends. CDR3 loop: CASSVGGSNQPQHF. The CDR3 DNA sequence: TGTGCCAGCAGCGTAGGGGGTAGCAATCAGCCCCAGCATTTT.

V usage is TRBV11-2 and J usage is TRBJ1-4, with unresolved D. The CDR3 totals 12 residues. Trimming pared 2 bases from V and 8 bases from J, leaving 6 bases between. In germline, CDR1 is SGHAT, CDR2 FQNNGV. This CDR3 is CASSLSREKLFF. As DNA, the CDR3 is TGTGCCAGCAGCTTAAGTCGGGAAAAACTGTTTTTT.

The rearrangement links TRBV6-5 to TRBJ1-2, with D maybe TRBD1 (6 bases). The CDR3 is made up of 14 amino acids. The ends were cut back, 8 bases at V and 4 bases at J, with 17 bases in the middle. CDR1 is MNHEY and CDR2 is SVGAGI in the germline V gene. CDR3 protein: CASARQEDGYGYTF. CDR3 bases: TGTGCCAGCGCAAGACAGGAGGACGGCTATGGCTACACCTTC.

The J gene is TRBJ1-1, the V gene TRBV9, with TRBD1 matching over 8 bases. The CDR3 consists of 16 residues. After removal of 0 bases from V and 4 bases from J, the junction contained 8 bases not matched to a gene. Germline-derived CDR1 and CDR2 are SGDLS and YYNGEE. The CDR3 sequence is CASSVATDRAVTEAFF. CDR3 bases: TGTGCCAGCAGCGTAGCTACGGACAGGGCGGTCACTGAAGCTTTCTTT.

This clone was seen only once. This chain joins TRBV27 and TRBJ1-5, with D possibly TRBD1 on 5 matching bases. The ends were cut back, 5 bases at V and 4 bases at J, with 12 bases in the middle. Per germline, CDR1 MNHEY and CDR2 SMNVEV (reference sequence). This CDR3 is built from 14 residues. CDR3 sequence (DNA): TGTGCCAGCAGTCCCTGGGGCCCGAATCAGCCCCAGCATTTT. It translates to CASSPWGPNQPQHF.

For this clone: The conserved phenylalanine or tryptophan normally closing the CDR3 is absent here, so this likely arose from a read error. The CDR3 bases are TGTGCCAGCAGCCTGGGACAGGGGGAACTACATTCACCCCTCCACCTT. Encoded protein: CASSLGQGELHSPLHL. The genes are TRBV7-9 and TRBJ1-6, with TRBD1 identical over 11 bases. CDR3 length: 16 residues. J was trimmed by 8 bases and V by 5 bases; bases with no gene match: 8. CDR1 and CDR2 (germline): SEHNR, FQNEAQ (reference sequence).

CDR3 DNA sequence: TGTGCCAGCAGCCTATACCCGGGGCAGCCCCAGCATTTT. Amino acid sequence: CASSLYPGQPQHF. The chain uses TRBV7-3 and TRBJ1-5; D unresolved. Trimming removed 5 bases at V and 7 bases at J, with 12 bases between. The germline CDR1 and CDR2 sequences are SGHTA and FQGTGA. The CDR3 spans 13 residues. Together with reference TRBV7-3 and TRBJ1-5, the CDR3 gives the full variable domain: GAGVSQTPSNKVTEKGKYVELRCDPISGHTALYWYRQSLGQGPEFLIYFQGTGAADDSGLPNDRFFAVRPEGSVSTLKIQRTERGDSAVYLCASSLYPGQPQHFGDGTRLSIL.

This chain links TRBV9 with TRBJ1-3, with no clear D. Germline CDR1 SGDLS, CDR2 YYNGEE. This CDR3 has 15 residues. V was pared by 0 bases and J by 0 bases, with 7 bases between. The CDR3 reads CASSVEAYSGNTIYF. CDR3 DNA: TGTGCCAGCAGCGTAGAGGCTTACTCTGGAAACACCATATATTTT.

This sequence joins TRBV15 and TRBJ2-7, with 9 bases lining up with TRBD2. Germline V gene lookup returns CDR1 LNHNV and CDR2 YYDKDF (reference sequence). Trimming at V came to 5 bases and at J to 2 bases, leaving 4 bases not matched to a gene. The CDR3 has 14 amino acids. CDR3 sequence (DNA): TGTGCCACCAGCGTGAGCGGGGGGCCCTACGAGCAGTACTTC. Translation: CATSVSGGPYEQYF. Filled out from reference TRBV15 and TRBJ2-7, the complete variable domain reads DAMVIQNPRYQVTQFGKPVTLSCSQTLNHNVMYWYQQKSSQAPKLLFHYYDKDFNNEADTPDNFQSRRPNTSFCFLDIRSPGLGDTAMYLCATSVSGGPYEQYFGPGTRLTVT.

The chain is built from TRBV5-4 and TRBJ2-1; the D is unclear. The CDR3 contains 11 residues. The germline V gene encodes CDR1 SGHNT and CDR2 YYREEE (reference sequence). The V and J ends lost 0 bases and 10 bases respectively, with 5 bases between them. The CDR3: CASSLGAEQFF. CDR3 in DNA: TGTGCCAGCAGCTTGGGGGCGGAGCAGTTCTTC.

The V gene is TRBV6-4, the J gene TRBJ2-3, with unresolved D. The germline V gene encodes CDR1 MRHNA and CDR2 SNTAGT. The V and J ends lost 2 bases and 5 bases respectively, with 11 bases between them. The CDR3 spans 14 residues. CDR3 sequence (DNA): TGTGCCAGCAGTGACGTACCCGACGAAGATACGCAGTATTTT. It encodes CASSDVPDEDTQYF.

The V and J genes are TRBV10-3 and TRBJ2-7, with D unresolved. With 0 bases removed from V and 3 bases from J, the gap between germline ends came to 12 bases. This CDR3 region has 15 residues. Per the germline V gene, CDR1 is ENHRY and CDR2 is SYGVKD. In DNA form, the CDR3 reads TGTGCCATCAGTGAGTCAAGGGAACCTCTCTACGAGCAGTACTTC. This gives the protein CAISESREPLYEQYF.

This rearrangement joins TRBV28 to TRBJ2-1, with a possible D match to TRBD1 (6 bases). V dropped 6 bases and J dropped 4 bases, with 16 bases sitting between them. Looked up from germline, CDR1 is MDHEN and CDR2 is SYDVKM. This CDR3 has 15 residues. The CDR3: CASSWRQEEYNEQFF. For the CDR3, the DNA is TGTGCCAGCAGCTGGAGACAGGAGGAGTACAATGAGCAGTTCTTC.

The rearrangement uses TRBV4-3 and TRBJ2-7, with 7 bases lining up with TRBD2. CDR1 is LGHNA and CDR2 is YSLEER in the germline V gene. CDR3 length equals 15 residues. Trimming cost V 2 bases and J 4 bases; bases outside gene matches: 8. Here the CDR3 reads CASSQLTGGGYEQYF. CDR3 nucleotide sequence: TGCGCCAGCAGCCAACTCACGGGGGGAGGGTACGAGCAGTACTTC.

The rearrangement uses TRBV7-8 and TRBJ1-5; D may be TRBD1 (5 bases). Trimming stripped 7 bases from V and 0 bases from J, with 10 bases between. Per germline, CDR1 SGHVS and CDR2 FQNEAQ. The CDR3 has 14 amino acids. This CDR3 is CASTRDVSNQPQHF. CDR3 nucleotide sequence: TGTGCCAGCACCCGGGACGTTAGCAATCAGCCCCAGCATTTT.

The chain combines TRBV19 with TRBJ1-2, with D possibly TRBD1 on 6 matching bases. Trimming pared 6 bases from V and 6 bases from J, leaving 14 bases between. This CDR3 has 13 amino acids. CDR1 is LNHDA and CDR2 is SQIVND in the germline V gene (reference sequence). The CDR3 DNA reads TGTGCCAGTAGCATCGGGGGGCCCAATGGCTACACCTTC. This codes for CASSIGGPNGYTF.

V is TRBV27 and J is TRBJ2-1; D is unclear. In germline, CDR1 is MNHEY, CDR2 SMNVEV (reference sequence). Trimming pared 3 bases from V and 4 bases from J, leaving 7 bases between. The CDR3 extends over 13 amino acids. DNA for the CDR3: TGTGCCAGCAGTTTGGATCTATACAATGAGCAGTTCTTC. Translation: CASSLDLYNEQFF.

V and J are TRBV29-1 and TRBJ2-3; 8 bases align to TRBD1. Looked up from germline, CDR1 is SQVTM and CDR2 is ANQGSEA. V was pared by 2 bases and J by 4 bases, with 14 bases of the junction left unmatched. CDR3 length: 17 amino acids. The CDR3 loop reads CSVETTGGQGAPDTQYF. CDR3 in DNA: TGCAGCGTTGAAACTACCGGCGGCCAGGGGGCTCCAGATACGCAGTATTTT.

The chain carries TRBV6-1 and TRBJ1-5; TRBD1 matches 9 bases. This CDR3 is built from 15 residues. Germline-derived CDR1 and CDR2 are MNHNS and SASEGT. V lost 9 bases, J lost 0 bases, and 6 bases stayed unmatched. The CDR3 nucleotides are TGTGCCAGTAAATGGACAGGGGATAGCAATCAGCCCCAGCATTTT. Protein sequence: CASKWTGDSNQPQHF.

The chain combines TRBV4-1 with TRBJ1-2; tentatively, D is TRBD1 (5 bases). The germline V gene has CDR1 MGHRA and CDR2 YSYEKL. CDR3 size: 15 residues. Deletions cut 3 bases from V and 0 bases from J, with 11 bases between. DNA of the CDR3: TGCGCCAGCAGCCACCAACAGGATGCTAACTATGGCTACACCTTC. Its protein product is CASSHQQDANYGYTF.

V is TRBV27 and J is TRBJ1-1; no firm D call. The CDR3 is 13 amino acids. V dropped 8 bases and J dropped 7 bases, with 17 bases sitting between them. Germline CDR1 reads MNHEY; CDR2 reads SMNVEV (reference sequence). The CDR3 reads CASSSRVEGEAFF. The CDR3 region has the DNA TGTGCCAGCTCCTCGCGCGTTGAGGGTGAAGCTTTCTTT.

V is TRBV6-1 and J is TRBJ1-2; maybe TRBD1 (5 bases). Trimming left V 4 bases short and J 7 bases short, with 19 bases between. The CDR3 length is 15 residues. Per germline, CDR1 MNHNS and CDR2 SASEGT. CDR3 sequence (DNA): TGTGCCAGCAGTGCACCCTGGGACCGAAGAAGTGGCTACACCTTC. Residues: CASSAPWDRRSGYTF.

The chain uses TRBV6-6 and TRBJ2-1, with D tentatively TRBD1 or TRBD2 (5 bases each). Germline CDR1 reads MNHNY; CDR2 reads SVGAGI (reference sequence). The CDR3 has 12 amino acids. V dropped 4 bases and J dropped 14 bases, with 15 bases sitting between them. DNA of the CDR3: TGTGCCAGCAGTTGGACCGGGACCGCCGAGTTCTTC. Translation gives CASSWTGTAEFF.